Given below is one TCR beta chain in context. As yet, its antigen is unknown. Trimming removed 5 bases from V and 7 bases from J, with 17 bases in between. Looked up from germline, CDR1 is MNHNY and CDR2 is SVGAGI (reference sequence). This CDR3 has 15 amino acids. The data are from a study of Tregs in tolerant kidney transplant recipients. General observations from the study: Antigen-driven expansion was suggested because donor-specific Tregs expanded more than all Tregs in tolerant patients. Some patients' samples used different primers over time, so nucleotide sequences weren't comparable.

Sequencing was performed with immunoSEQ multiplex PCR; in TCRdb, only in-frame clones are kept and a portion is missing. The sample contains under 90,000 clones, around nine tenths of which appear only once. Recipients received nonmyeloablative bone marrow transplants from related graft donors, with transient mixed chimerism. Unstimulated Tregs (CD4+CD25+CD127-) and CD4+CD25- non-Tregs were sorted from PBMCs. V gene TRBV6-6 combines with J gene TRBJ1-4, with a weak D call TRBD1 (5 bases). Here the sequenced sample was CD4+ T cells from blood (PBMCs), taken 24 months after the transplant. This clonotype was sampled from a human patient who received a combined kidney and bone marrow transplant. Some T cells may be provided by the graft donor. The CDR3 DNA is TGTGCCAGCAGTCCCAGCAGGGCGGCTATTGAAAAACTGTTTTTT. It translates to CASSPSRAAIEKLFF.